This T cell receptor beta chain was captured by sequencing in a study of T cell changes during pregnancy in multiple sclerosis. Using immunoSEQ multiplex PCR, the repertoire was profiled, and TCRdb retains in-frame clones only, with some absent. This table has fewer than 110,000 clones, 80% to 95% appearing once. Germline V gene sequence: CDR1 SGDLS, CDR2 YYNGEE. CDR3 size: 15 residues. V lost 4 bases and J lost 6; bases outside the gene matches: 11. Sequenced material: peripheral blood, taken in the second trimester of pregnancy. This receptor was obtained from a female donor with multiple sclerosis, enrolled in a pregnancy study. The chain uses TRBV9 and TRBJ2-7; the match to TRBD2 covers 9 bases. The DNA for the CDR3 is TGTGCCAGCAGCCCTAGCGGGGCCCCCGCGGGCGAGCAGTACTTC. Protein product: CASSPSGAPAGEQYF.